This T cell receptor (beta chain) stems from a study of blood T cells in healthy people across ages (dated by TCRdb to between 2014 and 2017). About the study as a whole: In model experiments, roughly one uniquely barcoded TCR beta cDNA molecule per two T cells was captured by template switching. To track age-related changes in TCR beta repertoire diversity, the study relied on deep sequencing normalized with unique cDNA molecular identifiers. The donors were divided into four age groups: young (average around 17 years), middle-aged (about 40), aged (approximately 64) and long-lived (82). The study analyzed two additional independent replicas of 1 million unique cDNA reads from the same blood draw for two donors, one aged 18 to 29 and one aged 80 or older. Beyond this particular receptor, the publication reports: Observed TCR beta diversity per million T cells fell roughly linearly with age, and a significant reduction was already apparent by age about 38. Compared with the aged group, the long-lived group had more naive CD4+ T cells, fewer expanded clones and increased TCR diversity, a pattern suggesting age selection. Estimates of total diversity from one million sequenced T cells were regarded as lower bounds and underestimates. Conclusive comparison of naive and antigen-experienced compartments was prevented by the profiling of bulk unsorted PBMCs. The CMV infection status of donors was not known, potentially confounding age-related changes in expanded clonotypes. A strong correlation was found between observed TCR beta diversity and the percentage of naive T cells measured by flow cytometry.

Donors were 40 or so systemically healthy Caucasian individuals from Russia aged roughly 6 to 95 years. Ten milliliters of peripheral blood were drawn from each donor into EDTA-treated Vacutainer tubes. Ficoll-Paque density-gradient centrifugation was used to isolate PBMCs, with at least 6.5 million per sample. Total RNA was extracted from PBMCs with Trizol reagent, with at least 5 micrograms obtained per sample. For every donor, an aliquot of PBMCs went through flow cytometry to measure the percentages of naive CD45RAhigh/CD27high T cells. The receptor library was made with 5' RACE. Sequenced using an Illumina HiSeq 2500. A second PCR of roughly 7 to 11 cycles was performed with a sample-barcoded 5' primer and a J-beta primer mix. A template-switch 5' adaptor carrying 12 random nucleotides introduced a unique molecular identifier onto each TCR beta cDNA molecule. Each sample yielded at least 2.5 million CDR3-containing paired-end reads. The Mint cDNA synthesis kit, primed by a TRBC-specific oligonucleotide, was used to synthesize first-strand cDNA from all RNA. Following uracil-DNA glycosylase treatment, all cDNA underwent a first 18-cycle PCR with the universal primers M1SS and BC2_uni_R. The paper's processing steps were these. For normalization, 1 million high-quality reads, each with a distinct molecular identifier, were randomly selected from each sample. Reads with shared molecular identifiers were discarded instead of being binned into consensus sequences. MiTCR, run with a Q25 quality threshold and the strictest error-elimination algorithm, handled CDR3 identification, clonotype clustering and error correction. A nonparametric unseen species model with Euler transformation was used to estimate lower-bound total TCR beta diversity. The public reads were quality trimmed at Q25 with fastp and then assembled into clones with MiXCR by TCRdb, keeping productive beta chains. Entries that share a CDR3 protein sequence are merged under the most common genes and DNA. The V and J calls shown here were made by TCRdb, not taken from the authors' results. The sample table contains roughly 1,100,000 distinct CDR3 sequences; only one count was recorded for approximately 26% of them. Less than 0.75% of the sample belongs to the ten largest clones.

The germline V gene (reference sequence) supplies CDR1 DFQATT and CDR2 SNEGSKA. The CDR3 runs 15 residues from the cysteine to the phenylalanine. Just CDR3 DNA is preserved here, 45 bases in frame from base 1. Clipping removes 4 bases from V and 5 bases from J, with 7 as the unmatched junction base count. With regard to this clonotype: No cognate antigen has been identified for it. Base qualities were left out, and no much larger clone turns up one base away.

The same data also contributed to another study, on T cells of mothers and their children. From that second study: Nine systemically healthy Caucasian individuals served as donors, namely three mothers together with their six children. cDNA synthesis consumed the entire amount of extracted RNA, loaded at approximately 1.6 ug RNA in each 15 ul reaction. Sample barcodes and 2-4 random nucleotides were added via the M1S primer in the second PCR. Over 10 million TCR beta CDR3 reads came from each mother, compared with approximately 2.8 million reads from each child. TCR recombination output is similarly shaped by thymic selection in related and unrelated pairs, with a minor effect exerted by inherited differences. Normalized repertoire overlap was always slightly but never significantly higher in related than unrelated mother-child pairs. With a sensitivity of 90 to 100 clones per million clonotypes, no persistent microchimeric T cell clones were detected. The study used deep NGS to compare TCR beta repertoires of mothers and children, seeking features distinguishing related mother-child pairs from unrelated individuals. Mothers averaged roughly 40 +/- 4 years of age and children averaged around 10 +/- 4 years. After adapter ligation was performed with NEBNext reagents, the libraries were sequenced on an Illumina HiSeq 2000 with 100+100 nt paired-end reads. To avoid cross-contamination, the mother libraries and the child libraries were prepared a month apart and sequenced in separate runs. For each donor, somewhere between roughly 450,000 and 2,000,000 distinct TCR beta clonotypes were identified. Naive TCR beta clonotypes were estimated from low-frequency clonotypes matched to each donor's FACS-determined naive share, without sorting.

The sequenced sample consisted of blood. The chain joins TRBV20-1 to TRBJ2-5; a stretch of 13 junction bases matches TRBD2. This TCR was recovered from a girl aged 2 to 9 in good health. The CDR3 region has the sequence CSATRTSGSRETQYF. The DNA reads TGCAGTGCTACCCGGACTAGCGGGAGTCGGGAGACCCAGTACTTC.